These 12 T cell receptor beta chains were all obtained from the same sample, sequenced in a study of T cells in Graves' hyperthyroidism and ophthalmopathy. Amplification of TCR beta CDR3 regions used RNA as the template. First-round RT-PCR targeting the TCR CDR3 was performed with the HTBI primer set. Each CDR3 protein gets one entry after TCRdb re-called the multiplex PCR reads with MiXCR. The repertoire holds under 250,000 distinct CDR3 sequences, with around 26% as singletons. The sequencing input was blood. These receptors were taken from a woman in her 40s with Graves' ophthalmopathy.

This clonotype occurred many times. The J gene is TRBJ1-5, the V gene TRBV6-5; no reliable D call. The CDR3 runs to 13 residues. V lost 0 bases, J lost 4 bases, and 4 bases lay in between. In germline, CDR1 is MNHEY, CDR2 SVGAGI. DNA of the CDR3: TGTGCCAGCAGTTACTCTTGGAATCAGCCCCAGCATTTT. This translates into CASSYSWNQPQHF.

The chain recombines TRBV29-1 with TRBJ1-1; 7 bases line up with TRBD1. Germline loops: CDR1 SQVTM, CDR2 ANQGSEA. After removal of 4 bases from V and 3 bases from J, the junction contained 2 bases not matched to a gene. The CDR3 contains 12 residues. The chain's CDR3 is CSVVQGDTEAFF. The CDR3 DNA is TGCAGCGTTGTCCAGGGGGACACTGAAGCTTTCTTT.

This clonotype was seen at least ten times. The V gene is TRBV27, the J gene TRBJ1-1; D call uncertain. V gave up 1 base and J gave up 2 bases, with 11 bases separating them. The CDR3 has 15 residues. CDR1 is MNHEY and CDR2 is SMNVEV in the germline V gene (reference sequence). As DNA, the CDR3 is TGTGCCAGCAGTTTATACGCGGCCGTTAACACTGAAGCTTTCTTT. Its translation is CASSLYAAVNTEAFF.

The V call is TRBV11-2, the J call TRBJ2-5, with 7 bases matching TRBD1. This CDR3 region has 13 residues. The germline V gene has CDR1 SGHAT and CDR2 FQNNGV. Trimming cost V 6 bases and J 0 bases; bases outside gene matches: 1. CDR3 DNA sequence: TGTGCCAGCAGAGACAGGGACCAAGAGACCCAGTACTTC. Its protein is CASRDRDQETQYF.

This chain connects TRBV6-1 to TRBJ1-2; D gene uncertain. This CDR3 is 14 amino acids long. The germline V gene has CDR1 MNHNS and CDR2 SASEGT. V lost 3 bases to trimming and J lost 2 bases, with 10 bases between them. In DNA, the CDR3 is TGTGCCAGCAGTGAGGTACCCAGAAACTATGGCTACACCTTC. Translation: CASSEVPRNYGYTF.

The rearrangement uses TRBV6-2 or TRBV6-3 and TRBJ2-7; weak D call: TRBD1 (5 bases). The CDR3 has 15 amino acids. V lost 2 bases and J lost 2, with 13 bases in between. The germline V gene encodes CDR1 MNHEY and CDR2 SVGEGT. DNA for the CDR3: TGTGCCAGCAGTTACGCACGGGTGGGGCCCTACGAGCAGTACTTC. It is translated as CASSYARVGPYEQYF.

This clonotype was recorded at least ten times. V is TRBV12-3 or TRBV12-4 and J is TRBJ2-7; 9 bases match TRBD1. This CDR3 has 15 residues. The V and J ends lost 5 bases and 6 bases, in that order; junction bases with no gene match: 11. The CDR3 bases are TGTGCCAGCAGTAAACTGGGGACAGGGCGCTCCGAGCAGTACTTC. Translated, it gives CASSKLGTGRSEQYF.

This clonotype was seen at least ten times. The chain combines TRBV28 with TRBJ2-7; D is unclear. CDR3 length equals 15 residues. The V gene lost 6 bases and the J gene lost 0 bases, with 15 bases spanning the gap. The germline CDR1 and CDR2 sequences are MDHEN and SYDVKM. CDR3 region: CASSLLPGLSYEQYF. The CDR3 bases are TGTGCCAGCAGCCTTCTTCCGGGCCTCTCCTACGAGCAGTACTTC.

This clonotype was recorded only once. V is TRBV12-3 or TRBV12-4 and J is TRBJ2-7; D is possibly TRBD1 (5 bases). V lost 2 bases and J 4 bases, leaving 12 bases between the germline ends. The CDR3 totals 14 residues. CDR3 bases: TGTGCCAGCAGTTTACAGGGTGAGCCTTACGAGCAGTACTTC. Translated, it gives CASSLQGEPYEQYF.

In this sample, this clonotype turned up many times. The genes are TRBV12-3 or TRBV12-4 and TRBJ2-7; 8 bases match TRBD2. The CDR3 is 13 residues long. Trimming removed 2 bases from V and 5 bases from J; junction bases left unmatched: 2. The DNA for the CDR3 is TGTGCCAGCAGTTTAAACGGGAGGGACGAGCAGTACTTC. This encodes CASSLNGRDEQYF.

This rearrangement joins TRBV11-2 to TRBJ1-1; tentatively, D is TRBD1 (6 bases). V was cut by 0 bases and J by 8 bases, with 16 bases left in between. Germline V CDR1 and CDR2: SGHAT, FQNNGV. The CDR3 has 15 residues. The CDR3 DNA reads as TGTGCCAGCAGCTTAGAACCATCGGGGGCGGCGGAAGCTTTCTTT. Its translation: CASSLEPSGAAEAFF. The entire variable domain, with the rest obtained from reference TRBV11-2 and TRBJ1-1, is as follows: EAGVAQSPRYKIIEKRQSVAFWCNPISGHATLYWYQQILGQGPKLLIQFQNNGVVDDSQLPKDRFSAERLKGVDSTLKIQPAKLEDSAVYLCASSLEPSGAAEAFFGQGTRLTVV.

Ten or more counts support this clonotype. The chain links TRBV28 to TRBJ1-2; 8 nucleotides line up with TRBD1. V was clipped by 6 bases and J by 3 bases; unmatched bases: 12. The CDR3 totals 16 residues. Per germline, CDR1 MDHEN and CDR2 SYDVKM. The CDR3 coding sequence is TGTGCCAGCAGACAGCCCCGATCACAGGGGGACTATGGCTACACCTTC. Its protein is CASRQPRSQGDYGYTF.